This T cell receptor beta chain was captured in a study of blood T cell repertoires in COVID-19. Turning to the study itself: Sample material is recorded as cDNA or gDNA derived from T cells, B-cell-depleted T cells, or PBMCs.

In the authors' methods: The authors estimated nucleated cell counts from reference gene primer amplification. Using immunoSEQ multiplex PCR, the repertoire was profiled, and TCRdb retains in-frame clones only, with some absent. Clonal size and the V and J genes are those of that table, whereas D and trimming came from the DNA. The sample holds 60,000 or so clones; 80% to 90% are singletons and the top ten take more than 13%. Germline assignment: CDR1 SGHAT and CDR2 FQNNGV. Trimming at V came to 8 bases and at J to 1 base, leaving 8 bases not matched to a gene. The CDR3 spans 14 residues. This receptor was taken from a man older than 75 with acute or convalescent COVID-19. This chain joins TRBV11-2 and TRBJ2-7; 7 positions match TRBD1. Sequencing was done on a sample of peripheral blood. CDR3 residues: CASVLGTVSYEQYF. DNA of the CDR3: TGTGCCAGCGTTTTGGGGACAGTATCCTACGAGCAGTACTTC.